The 8 T cell receptor beta chains reported below all come from one sample, sequenced in a study of shared clonotypes between healthy human individuals. The assay was immunoSEQ multiplex PCR, and TCRdb's table has in-frame clones only and misses some. The sample lists fewer than 400,000 clones, around 74% seen once, with under 13% in the top ten. The material sequenced was memory CD4+ T cells sorted from blood. Regarding subset: CD45RA-negative fraction. These receptors were taken from a man younger than 45 in good health.

V is TRBV5-4 and J is TRBJ2-6; no clear D. The germline CDR1 and CDR2 sequences are SGHNT and YYREEE (reference sequence). V was pared by 0 bases and J by 4 bases, with 8 bases between. The CDR3 is 15 residues long. The CDR3, as DNA: TGTGCCAGCAGCTTGGACCAGTCGGGGGCCAACGTCCTGACTTTC. Its translation: CASSLDQSGANVLTF.

This clone has a handful of counts. This rearrangement joins TRBV4-3 to TRBJ1-3; TRBD1 might be the D (5 bases). V was shortened by 3 bases and J by 4 bases, with 19 bases between the two germline ends. CDR1 is LGHNA, CDR2 YSLEER, per germline. This CDR3 spans 17 amino acids. The CDR3 nucleotides are TGCGCCAGCAGCCAGGGCGGGGGTCCCCGGTCCGGAAACACCATATATTTT. Protein sequence: CASSQGGGPRSGNTIYF.

The chain links TRBV7-2 to TRBJ2-3; possibly TRBD2 for D (5 bases). Trimming pared 6 bases from V and 4 bases from J, leaving 8 bases between. Looked up from germline, CDR1 is SGHTA and CDR2 is FQGNSA. The CDR3 is 12 amino acids. The CDR3 sequence: CASRPRADTQYF. The CDR3, as DNA: TGTGCCAGCAGGCCGAGGGCAGATACGCAGTATTTT.

The V gene is TRBV28, the J gene TRBJ1-5, with D tentatively TRBD1 (6 bases). Trimming took 6 bases from V and 0 from J, leaving 21 bases between them. This CDR3 is 18 amino acids long. Germline V gives CDR1 MDHEN, CDR2 SYDVKM. The CDR3 loop is CASSPEGGRRYSNQPQHF. The CDR3 DNA is TGTGCCAGCAGCCCTGAGGGGGGCCGGAGGTATAGCAATCAGCCCCAGCATTTT.

The chain combines TRBV9 with TRBJ2-2; 10 positions match TRBD1. The CDR3 loop spans 15 amino acids. CDR1 is SGDLS and CDR2 is YYNGEE in the germline V gene. With 3 bases clipped from V and 5 bases from J, the junction kept 4 bases outside the gene matches. This CDR3 is CASSATGGQTGELFF. As DNA, the CDR3 is TGTGCCAGCAGCGCGACAGGGGGCCAGACCGGGGAGCTGTTTTTT.

J is TRBJ2-3 and V is TRBV2; D call uncertain. Germline CDR1 is SNHLY and CDR2 is FYNNEI. Trimming left V 7 bases short and J 4 bases short, with 15 bases between. The CDR3 covers 14 residues. The CDR3 protein is CASTRVGYADTQYF. The CDR3 coding sequence is TGTGCCAGCACAAGGGTTGGTTATGCAGATACGCAGTATTTT.

The chain carries TRBV30 and TRBJ1-5, with D maybe TRBD1 (5 bases). Germline V gives CDR1 GTSNPN, CDR2 SVGIG (reference sequence). This CDR3 has 17 residues. The V end was cut by 0 bases, the J end by 6 bases, with 21 bases between. CDR3 sequence: CAWSVRSGIGGSQPQHF. The CDR3 nucleotides are TGTGCCTGGAGTGTACGATCCGGGATCGGGGGAAGTCAGCCCCAGCATTTT.

The chain is built from TRBV7-6 and TRBJ2-7; 9 nucleotides match TRBD2. The germline CDR1 and CDR2 sequences are SGHVS and FNYEAQ. With 5 bases clipped from V and 2 bases from J, the junction kept 7 bases outside the gene matches. CDR3 size: 15 residues. The CDR3 sequence is CASSLLAGVPYEQYF. The CDR3 DNA reads TGTGCCAGCAGCCTACTAGCGGGTGTCCCCTACGAGCAGTACTTC.